A single sample gave rise to the 5 T cell receptor beta chains below, sequenced in a study of T-cell memory formation after mild COVID-19. TCRdb ran MiXCR on the 5' RACE reads and lists one entry per CDR3 protein. This repertoire shows about 400,000 distinct CDR3 sequences, about 22% found once; its top ten account for less than 15%. The specimen was PBMCs or a T cell subset sorted from them (not recorded which). The receptors come from an adult woman who had mild COVID-19 (a few samples of this study predate the infection). Cell type and time point are not known.

Only a few counts were recorded for this clonotype. This rearrangement joins TRBV29-1 to TRBJ2-1; D not certain. CDR3 size: 14 residues. Germline assignment: CDR1 SQVTM and CDR2 ANQGSEA. V lost 1 base and J lost 7, with 14 bases in between. CDR3 residues: CSVEGSGYRNEQFF. CDR3 sequence (DNA): TGCAGCGTTGAAGGTTCCGGTTATCGAAATGAGCAGTTCTTC.

This chain joins TRBV6-5 and TRBJ2-2; the D call may be TRBD1 or TRBD2 (5 bases each). Germline CDR1 and CDR2: MNHEY and SVGAGI. The CDR3 extends over 17 amino acids. Trimming pared 0 bases from V and 5 bases from J, leaving 16 bases between. The DNA for the CDR3 is TGTGCCAGCAGTTACTCGTGGGGATTTGGGGGTACCGGGGAGCTGTTTTTT. It encodes CASSYSWGFGGTGELFF.

This clonotype was observed a few times. The chain is built from TRBV20-1 and TRBJ1-2; possibly TRBD1 for D (5 bases). The germline V gene has CDR1 DFQATT and CDR2 SNEGSKA (reference sequence). V shed 3 bases and J shed 8 bases, with 13 bases lying between them. The CDR3 consists of 12 residues. The CDR3 DNA follows: TGCAGTGCTAGTACGGGGGAATCAGGCTACACCTTC. Encoded protein: CSASTGESGYTF.

The chain has TRBV25-1 and TRBJ2-5; no reliable D call. Looked up from germline, CDR1 is MGHDK and CDR2 is SYGVNS. V dropped 5 bases and J dropped 2 bases, with 15 bases sitting between them. The CDR3 has 15 residues. The CDR3 loop is CASSKGPSFQETQYF. CDR3 nucleotides: TGTGCCAGCAGTAAAGGGCCGAGTTTTCAAGAGACCCAGTACTTC.

The V gene is TRBV24-1, the J gene TRBJ2-3; D unresolved. CDR3 length equals 13 residues. Germline assignment: CDR1 KGHDR and CDR2 SFDVKD. Trimming pared 6 bases from V and 0 bases from J, leaving 6 bases between. CDR3 nucleotides: TGTGCCACCAGTTCTCCTAGCACAGATACGCAGTATTTT. Its protein is CATSSPSTDTQYF.